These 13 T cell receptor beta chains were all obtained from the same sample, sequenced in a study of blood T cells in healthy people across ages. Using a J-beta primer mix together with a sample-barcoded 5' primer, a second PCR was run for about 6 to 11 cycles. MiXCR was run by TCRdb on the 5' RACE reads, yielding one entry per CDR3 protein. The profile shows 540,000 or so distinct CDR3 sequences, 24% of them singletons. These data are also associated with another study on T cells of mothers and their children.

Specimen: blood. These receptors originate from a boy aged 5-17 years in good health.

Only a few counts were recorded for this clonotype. The CDR3, as DNA: TGTGCCAGCAGCCTACTGGGACAGGGAAAGACCTACGAGCAGTACTTC. This sequence encodes CASSLLGQGKTYEQYF. J is TRBJ2-7 and V is TRBV7-9; 9 positions match TRBD1. Germline trimming cut 5 bases from V and 2 bases from J; bases unmatched to any gene: 10. Germline CDR1 is SEHNR and CDR2 is FQNEAQ (reference sequence). The CDR3 sequence is 16 residues long. Variable domain in full (rest from reference TRBV7-9 and TRBJ2-7): DTGVSQNPRHKITKRGQNVTFRCDPISEHNRLYWYRQTLGQGPEFLTYFQNEAQLEKSRLLSDRFSAERPKGSFSTLEIQRTEQGDSAMYLCASSLLGQGKTYEQYFGPGTRLTVT.

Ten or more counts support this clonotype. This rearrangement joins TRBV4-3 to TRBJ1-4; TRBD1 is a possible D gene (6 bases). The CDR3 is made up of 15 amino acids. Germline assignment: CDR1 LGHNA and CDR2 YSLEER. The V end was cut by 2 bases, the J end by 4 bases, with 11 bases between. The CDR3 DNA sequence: TGCGCCAGCAGCCAAACAGGGTCCATTAATGAAAAACTGTTTTTT. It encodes CASSQTGSINEKLFF.

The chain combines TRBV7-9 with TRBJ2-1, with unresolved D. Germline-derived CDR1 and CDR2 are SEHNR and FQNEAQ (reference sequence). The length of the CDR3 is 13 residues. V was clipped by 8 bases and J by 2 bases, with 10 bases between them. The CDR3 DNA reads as TGTGCCAGCTCCCACGACACCTACAATGAGCAGTTCTTC. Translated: CASSHDTYNEQFF.

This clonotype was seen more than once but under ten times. This chain's CDR3 is CASSQIPIWTTDTQYF. In DNA, the CDR3 is TGTGCCAGCAGTCAAATACCCATCTGGACCACAGATACGCAGTATTTT. The V and J genes are TRBV28 and TRBJ2-3; D ambiguous. V shed 5 bases and J shed 2 bases, with 17 bases lying between them. This CDR3 has 16 amino acids. Germline assignment: CDR1 MDHEN and CDR2 SYDVKM.

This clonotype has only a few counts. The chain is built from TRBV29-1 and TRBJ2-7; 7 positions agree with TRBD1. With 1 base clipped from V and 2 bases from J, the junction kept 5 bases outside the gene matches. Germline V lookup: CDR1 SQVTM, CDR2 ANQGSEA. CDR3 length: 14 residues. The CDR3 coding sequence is TGCAGCGTTGAAGGACAGGGCGGACCCTACGAGCAGTACTTC. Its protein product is CSVEGQGGPYEQYF.

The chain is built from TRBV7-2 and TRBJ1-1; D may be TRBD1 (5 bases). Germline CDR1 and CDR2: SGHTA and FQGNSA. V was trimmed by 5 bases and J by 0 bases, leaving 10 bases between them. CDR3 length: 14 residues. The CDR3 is CASSGMTVNTEAFF. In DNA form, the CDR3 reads TGTGCCAGCAGCGGGATGACAGTGAACACTGAAGCTTTCTTT. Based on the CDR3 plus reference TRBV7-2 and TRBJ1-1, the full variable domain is GAGVSQSPSNKVTEKGKDVELRCDPISGHTALYWYRQSLGQGLEFLIYFQGNSAPDKSGLPSDRFSAERTGGSVSTLTIQRTQQEDSAVYLCASSGMTVNTEAFFGQGTRLTVV.

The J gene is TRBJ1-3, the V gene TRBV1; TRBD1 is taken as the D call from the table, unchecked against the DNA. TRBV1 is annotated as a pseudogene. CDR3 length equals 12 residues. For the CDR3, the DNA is TGCACCAGCAGCCAAGCACCCGGGACCTTATATTTT. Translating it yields CTSSQAPGTLYF.

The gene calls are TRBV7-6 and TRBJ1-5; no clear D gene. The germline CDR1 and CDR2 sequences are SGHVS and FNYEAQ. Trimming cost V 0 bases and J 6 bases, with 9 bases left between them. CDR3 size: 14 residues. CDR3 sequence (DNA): TGTGCCAGCAGCTTAGCCTGGGGTGGTCAGCCCCAGCATTTT. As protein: CASSLAWGGQPQHF.

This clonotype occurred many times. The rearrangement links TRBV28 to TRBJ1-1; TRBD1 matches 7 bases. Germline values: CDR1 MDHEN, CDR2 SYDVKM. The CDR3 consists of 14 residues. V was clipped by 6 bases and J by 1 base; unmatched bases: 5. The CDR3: CASRPGTANTEAFF. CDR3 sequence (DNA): TGTGCCAGCAGGCCCGGGACAGCGAACACTGAAGCTTTCTTT.

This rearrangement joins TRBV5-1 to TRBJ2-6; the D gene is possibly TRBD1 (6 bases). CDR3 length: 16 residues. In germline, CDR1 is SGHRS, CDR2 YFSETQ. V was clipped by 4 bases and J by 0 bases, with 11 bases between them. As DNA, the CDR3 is TGCGCCAGCAGCAGAATCAGGGGCTCTGGGGCCAACGTCCTGACTTTC. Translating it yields CASSRIRGSGANVLTF. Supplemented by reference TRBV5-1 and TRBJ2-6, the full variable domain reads KAGVTQTPRYLIKTRGQQVTLSCSPISGHRSVSWYQQTPGQGLQFLFEYFSETQRNKGNFPGRFSGRQFSNSRSEMNVSTLELGDSALYLCASSRIRGSGANVLTFGAGSRLTVL.

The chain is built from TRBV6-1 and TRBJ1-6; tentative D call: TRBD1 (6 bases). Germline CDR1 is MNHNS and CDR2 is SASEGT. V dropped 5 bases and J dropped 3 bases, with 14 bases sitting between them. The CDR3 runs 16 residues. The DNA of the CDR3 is TGTGCCAGCAGTCGCCCCACAGGGTACTATAATTCACCCCTCCACTTT. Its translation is CASSRPTGYYNSPLHF.

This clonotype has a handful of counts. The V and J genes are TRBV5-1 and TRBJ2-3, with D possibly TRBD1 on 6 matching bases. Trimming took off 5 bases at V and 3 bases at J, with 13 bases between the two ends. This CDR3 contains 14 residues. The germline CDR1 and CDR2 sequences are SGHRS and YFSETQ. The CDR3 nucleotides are TGCGCCAGCAGTTCCGGGACAACTACAGATACGCAGTATTTT. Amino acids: CASSSGTTTDTQYF.

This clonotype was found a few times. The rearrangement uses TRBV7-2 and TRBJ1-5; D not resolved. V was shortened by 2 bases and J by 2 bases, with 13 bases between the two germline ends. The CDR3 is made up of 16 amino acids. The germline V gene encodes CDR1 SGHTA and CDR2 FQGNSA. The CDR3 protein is CASSLIQSSGNQPQHF. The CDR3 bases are TGTGCCAGCAGCTTAATTCAGTCGTCCGGCAATCAGCCCCAGCATTTT.